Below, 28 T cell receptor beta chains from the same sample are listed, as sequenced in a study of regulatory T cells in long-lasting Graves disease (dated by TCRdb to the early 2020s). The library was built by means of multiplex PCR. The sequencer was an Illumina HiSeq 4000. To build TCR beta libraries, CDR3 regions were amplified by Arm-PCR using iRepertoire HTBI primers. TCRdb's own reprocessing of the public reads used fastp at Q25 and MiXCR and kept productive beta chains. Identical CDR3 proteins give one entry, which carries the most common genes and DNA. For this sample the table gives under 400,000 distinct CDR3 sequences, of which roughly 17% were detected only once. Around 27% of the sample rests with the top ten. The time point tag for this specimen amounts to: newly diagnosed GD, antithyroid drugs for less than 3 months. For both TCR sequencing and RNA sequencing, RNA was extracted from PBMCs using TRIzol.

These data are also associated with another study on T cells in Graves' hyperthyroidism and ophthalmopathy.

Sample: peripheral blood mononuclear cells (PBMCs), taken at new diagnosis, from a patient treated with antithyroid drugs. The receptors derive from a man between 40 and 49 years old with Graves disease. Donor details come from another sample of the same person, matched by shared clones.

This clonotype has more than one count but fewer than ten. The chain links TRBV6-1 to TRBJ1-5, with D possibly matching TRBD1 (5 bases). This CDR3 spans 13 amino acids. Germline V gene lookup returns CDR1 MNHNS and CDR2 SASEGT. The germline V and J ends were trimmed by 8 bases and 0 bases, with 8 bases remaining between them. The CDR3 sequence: CASGGFSNQPQHF. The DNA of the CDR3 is TGTGCCAGCGGGGGGTTTAGCAATCAGCCCCAGCATTTT.

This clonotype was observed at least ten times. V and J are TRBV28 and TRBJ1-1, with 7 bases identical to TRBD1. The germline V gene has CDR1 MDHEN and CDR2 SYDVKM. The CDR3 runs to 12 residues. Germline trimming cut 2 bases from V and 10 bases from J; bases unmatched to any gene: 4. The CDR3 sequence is CASSLVGTAAFF. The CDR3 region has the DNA TGTGCCAGCAGTTTAGTCGGGACAGCAGCTTTCTTT.

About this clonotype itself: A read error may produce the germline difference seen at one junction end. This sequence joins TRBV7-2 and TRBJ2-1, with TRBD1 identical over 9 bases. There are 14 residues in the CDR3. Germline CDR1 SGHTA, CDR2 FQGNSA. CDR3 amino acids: CASSWDRARNVQFF. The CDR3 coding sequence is TGTGCCAGCAGCTGGGACAGGGCGAGGAATGTGCAGTTCTTC.

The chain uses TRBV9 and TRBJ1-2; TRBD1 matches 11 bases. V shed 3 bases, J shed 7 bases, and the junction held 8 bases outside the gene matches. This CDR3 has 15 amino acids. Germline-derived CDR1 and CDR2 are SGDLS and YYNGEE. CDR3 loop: CASSADGQGARGYTF. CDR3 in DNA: TGTGCCAGCAGCGCCGACGGACAGGGGGCGCGTGGCTACACCTTC.

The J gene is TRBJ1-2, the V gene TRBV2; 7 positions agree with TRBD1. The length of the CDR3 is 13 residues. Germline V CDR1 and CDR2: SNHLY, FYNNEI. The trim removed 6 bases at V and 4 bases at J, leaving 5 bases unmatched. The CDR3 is CASRADRAYGYTF. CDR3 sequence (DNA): TGTGCCAGCAGGGCAGACAGGGCCTATGGCTACACCTTC.

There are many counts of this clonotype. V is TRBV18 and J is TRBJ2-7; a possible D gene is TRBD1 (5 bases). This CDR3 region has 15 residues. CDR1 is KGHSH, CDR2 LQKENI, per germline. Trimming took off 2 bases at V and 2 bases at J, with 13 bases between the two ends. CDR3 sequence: CASSPASRAPYEQYF. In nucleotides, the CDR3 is TGTGCCAGCTCACCAGCCTCCAGGGCACCCTACGAGCAGTACTTC.

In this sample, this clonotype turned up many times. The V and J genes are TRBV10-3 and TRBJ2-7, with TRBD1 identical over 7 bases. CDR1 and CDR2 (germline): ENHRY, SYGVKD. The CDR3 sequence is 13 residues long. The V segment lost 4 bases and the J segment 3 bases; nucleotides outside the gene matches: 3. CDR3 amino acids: CAISGQGVYEQYF. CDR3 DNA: TGTGCCATCAGTGGACAGGGAGTCTACGAGCAGTACTTC.

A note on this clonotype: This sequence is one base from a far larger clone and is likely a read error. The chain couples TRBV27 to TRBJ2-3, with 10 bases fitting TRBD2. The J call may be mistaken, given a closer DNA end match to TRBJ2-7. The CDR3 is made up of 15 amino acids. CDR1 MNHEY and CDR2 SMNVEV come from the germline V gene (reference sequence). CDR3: CASSLPGTSADEQYF. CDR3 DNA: TGTGCCAGCAGTTTACCCGGGACTAGCGCCGATGAGCAGTACTTC.

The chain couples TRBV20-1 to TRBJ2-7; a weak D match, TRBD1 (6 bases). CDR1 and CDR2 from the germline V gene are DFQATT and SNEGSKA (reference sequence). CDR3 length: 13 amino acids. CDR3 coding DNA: TGCAGGAGACAGGACGGGCGAATCCACGAGCAGTACTTC. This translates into CRRQDGRIHEQYF.

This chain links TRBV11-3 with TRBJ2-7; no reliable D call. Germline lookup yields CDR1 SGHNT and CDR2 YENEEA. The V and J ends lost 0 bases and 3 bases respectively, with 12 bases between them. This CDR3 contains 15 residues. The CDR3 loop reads CASSLDQGKDYEQYF. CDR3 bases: TGTGCCAGCAGCTTAGATCAAGGGAAAGACTACGAGCAGTACTTC.

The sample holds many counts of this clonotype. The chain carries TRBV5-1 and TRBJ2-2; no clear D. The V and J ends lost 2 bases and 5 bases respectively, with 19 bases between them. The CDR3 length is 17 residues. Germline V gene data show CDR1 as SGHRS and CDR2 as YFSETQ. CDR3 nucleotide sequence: TGCGCCAGCAGCTTAGCCGCGCGGCAGGTTTTTACCGGGGAGCTGTTTTTT. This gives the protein CASSLAARQVFTGELFF. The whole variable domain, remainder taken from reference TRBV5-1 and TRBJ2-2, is KAGVTQTPRYLIKTRGQQVTLSCSPISGHRSVSWYQQTPGQGLQFLFEYFSETQRNKGNFPGRFSGRQFSNSRSEMNVSTLELGDSALYLCASSLAARQVFTGELFFGEGSRLTVL.

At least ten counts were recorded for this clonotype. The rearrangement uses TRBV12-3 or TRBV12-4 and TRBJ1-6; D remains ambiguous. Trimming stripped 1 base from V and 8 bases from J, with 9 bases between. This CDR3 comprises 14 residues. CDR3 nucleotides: TGTGCCAGCAGTTTAGGAGTTGGAGATTCACCCCTCCACTTT. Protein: CASSLGVGDSPLHF.

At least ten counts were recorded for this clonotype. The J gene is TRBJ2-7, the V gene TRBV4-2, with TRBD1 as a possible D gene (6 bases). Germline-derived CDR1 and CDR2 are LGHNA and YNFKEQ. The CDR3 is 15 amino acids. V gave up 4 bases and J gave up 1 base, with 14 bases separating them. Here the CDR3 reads CASSLRDKSSYEQYF. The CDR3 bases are TGTGCCAGCAGCCTCCGGGACAAAAGTTCCTACGAGCAGTACTTC.

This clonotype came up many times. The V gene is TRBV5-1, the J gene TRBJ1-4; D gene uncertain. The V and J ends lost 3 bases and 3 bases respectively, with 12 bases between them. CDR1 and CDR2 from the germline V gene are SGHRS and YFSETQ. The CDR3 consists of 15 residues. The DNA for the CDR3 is TGCGCCAGCAGCTACATCGGAACAGCTAATGAAAAACTGTTTTTT. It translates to CASSYIGTANEKLFF.

CDR3 sequence reads: CSARGRYTGELFF. The CDR3 region has the DNA TGCAGTGCTAGGGGGAGGTACACCGGGGAGCTGTTTTTT. V gene TRBV20-1 combines with J gene TRBJ2-2; maybe TRBD2 (6 bases). The V gene's germline CDR1 is DFQATT and CDR2 SNEGSKA (reference sequence). This CDR3 region has 13 residues. Trimming left V 3 bases short and J 3 bases short, with 8 bases between.

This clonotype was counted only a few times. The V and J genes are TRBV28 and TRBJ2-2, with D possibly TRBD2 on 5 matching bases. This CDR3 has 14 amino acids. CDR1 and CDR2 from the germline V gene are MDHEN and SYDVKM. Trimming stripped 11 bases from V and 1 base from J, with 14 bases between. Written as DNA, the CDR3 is TGTGCCGGATCCGGACTCGGGAACACCGGGGAGCTGTTTTTT. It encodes CAGSGLGNTGELFF.

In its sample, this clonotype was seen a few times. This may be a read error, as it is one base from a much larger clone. CDR3 DNA sequence: TGTGCCTGGAGGCCGGGGACGAATGAGCAGCTCTTC. It yields the protein CAWRPGTNEQLF. The rearrangement uses TRBV30 and TRBJ2-1; the D gene could be TRBD1 or TRBD2 (5 bases each). This CDR3 region has 12 residues. CDR1 and CDR2 (germline): GTSNPN, SVGIG (reference sequence).

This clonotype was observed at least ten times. In DNA form, the CDR3 reads TGCGCCAGCAGCTCGGACAGGGGGGTTGCCTACAATGAGCAGTTCTTC. Protein product: CASSSDRGVAYNEQFF. This chain links TRBV5-1 with TRBJ2-1; 10 bases line up with TRBD1. In germline, CDR1 is SGHRS, CDR2 YFSETQ. The CDR3 consists of 16 residues. V shed 3 bases, J shed 2 bases, and the junction held 5 bases outside the gene matches.

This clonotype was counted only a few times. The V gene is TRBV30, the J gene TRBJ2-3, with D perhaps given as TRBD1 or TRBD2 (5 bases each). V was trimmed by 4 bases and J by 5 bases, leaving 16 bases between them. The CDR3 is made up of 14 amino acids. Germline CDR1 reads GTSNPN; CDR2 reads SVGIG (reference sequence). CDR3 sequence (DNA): TGTGCCTGGAAACCGGGACCGGGCATAGATACGCAGTATTTT. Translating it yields CAWKPGPGIDTQYF.

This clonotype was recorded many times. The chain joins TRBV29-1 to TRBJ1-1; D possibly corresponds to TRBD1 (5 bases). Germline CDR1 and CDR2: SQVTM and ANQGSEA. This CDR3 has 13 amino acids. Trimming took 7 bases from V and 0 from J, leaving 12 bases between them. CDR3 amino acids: CSATWGLNTEAFF. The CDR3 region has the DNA TGCAGCGCGACTTGGGGACTGAACACTGAAGCTTTCTTT.

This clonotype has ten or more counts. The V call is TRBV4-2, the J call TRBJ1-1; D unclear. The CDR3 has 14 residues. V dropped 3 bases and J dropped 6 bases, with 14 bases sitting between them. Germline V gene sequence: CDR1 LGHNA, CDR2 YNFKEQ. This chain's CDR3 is CASSQDWGDPEAFF. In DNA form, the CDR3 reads TGTGCCAGCAGCCAGGATTGGGGTGACCCTGAAGCTTTCTTT.

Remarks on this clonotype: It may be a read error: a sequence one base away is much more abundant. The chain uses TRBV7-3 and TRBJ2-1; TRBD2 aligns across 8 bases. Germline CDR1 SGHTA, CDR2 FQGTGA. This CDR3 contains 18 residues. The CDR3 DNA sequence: TGCGCCAGCAGCCAAGATCTTTCCTCGGACGGGGGGGCGACAAAGCAGTTCTTC. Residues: CASSQDLSSDGGATKQFF.

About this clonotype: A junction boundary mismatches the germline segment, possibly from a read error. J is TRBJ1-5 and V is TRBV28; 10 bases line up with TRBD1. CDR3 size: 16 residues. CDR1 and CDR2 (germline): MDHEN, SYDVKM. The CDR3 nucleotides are TGTGCCACCAGTGATCCCAGACAGGGGGCTAATCAGCCCCAGCATTTT. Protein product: CATSDPRQGANQPQHF. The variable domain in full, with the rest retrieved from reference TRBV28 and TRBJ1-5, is DVKVTQSSRYLVKRTGEKVFLECVQDMDHENMFWYRQDPGLGLRLIYFSYDVKMKEKGDIPEGYSVSREKKERFSLILESASTNQTSMYLCATSDPRQGANQPQHFGDGTRLSIL.

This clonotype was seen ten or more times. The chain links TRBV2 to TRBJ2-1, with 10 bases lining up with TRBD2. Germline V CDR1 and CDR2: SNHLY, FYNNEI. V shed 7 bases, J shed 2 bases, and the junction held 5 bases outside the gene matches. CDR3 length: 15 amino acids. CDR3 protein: CASTRAGGPYNEQFF. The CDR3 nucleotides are TGTGCCAGCACTAGAGCGGGGGGGCCCTACAATGAGCAGTTCTTC.

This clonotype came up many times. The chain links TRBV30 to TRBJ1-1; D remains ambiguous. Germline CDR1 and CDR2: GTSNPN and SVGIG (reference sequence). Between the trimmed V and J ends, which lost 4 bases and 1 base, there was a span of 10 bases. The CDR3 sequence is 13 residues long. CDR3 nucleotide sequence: TGTGCCTGGAATGGGGATCGGAACACTGAAGCTTTCTTT. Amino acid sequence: CAWNGDRNTEAFF.

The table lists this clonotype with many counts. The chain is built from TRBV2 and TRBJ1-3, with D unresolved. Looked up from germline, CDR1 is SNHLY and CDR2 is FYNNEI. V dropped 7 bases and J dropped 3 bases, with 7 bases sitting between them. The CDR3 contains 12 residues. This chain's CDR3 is CASTLVGNTIYF. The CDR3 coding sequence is TGTGCCAGCACCCTGGTTGGAAACACCATATATTTT. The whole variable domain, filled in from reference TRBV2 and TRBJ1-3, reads EPEVTQTPSHQVTQMGQEVILRCVPISNHLYFYWYRQILGQKVEFLVSFYNNEISEKSEIFDDQFSVERPDGSNFTLKIRSTKLEDSAMYFCASTLVGNTIYFGEGSWLTVV.

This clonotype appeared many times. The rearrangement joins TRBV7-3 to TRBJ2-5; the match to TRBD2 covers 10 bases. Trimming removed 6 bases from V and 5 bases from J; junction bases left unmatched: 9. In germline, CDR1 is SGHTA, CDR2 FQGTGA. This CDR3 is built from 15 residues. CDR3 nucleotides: TGTGCCAGCAGTACCCAGCGGGGGGGCTTGGAGACCCAGTACTTC. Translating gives CASSTQRGGLETQYF.

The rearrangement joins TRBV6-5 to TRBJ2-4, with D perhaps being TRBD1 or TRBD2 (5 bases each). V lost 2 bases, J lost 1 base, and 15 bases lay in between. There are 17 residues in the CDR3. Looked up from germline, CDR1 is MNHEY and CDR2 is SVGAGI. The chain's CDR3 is CASSYLAGTGAKNIQYF. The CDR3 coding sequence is TGTGCCAGCAGTTACCTGGCTGGGACGGGGGCCAAAAACATTCAGTACTTC.